Below, 21 T cell receptor beta chains from the same sample are listed, as sequenced in a study of cytomegalovirus exposure and HLA in healthy donors. PCR involved 60 Vbeta and 13 Jbeta primers. Sequencing used immunoSEQ multiplex PCR; TCRdb keeps in-frame clones, though not all of them. This sample has roughly 150,000 clones, with about 77% found just once. Sample: PBMCs. Source of these receptors: a man aged 30 to 45 in good health and CMV-seronegative.

This chain links TRBV7-9 with TRBJ2-1; TRBD2 agrees at 9 bases. Trimming removed 2 bases from V and 5 bases from J; junction bases left unmatched: 10. From germline, CDR1 is SEHNR and CDR2 FQNEAQ (reference sequence). The CDR3 consists of 17 residues. The CDR3 DNA is TGTGCCAGCAGCTTATCGTCTAGCGGGGTCCCTAACAATGAGCAGTTCTTC. It yields the protein CASSLSSSGVPNNEQFF.

This clone has only a few counts. The rearrangement uses TRBV30 and TRBJ1-1, with no clear D. Trimming took 3 bases from V and 1 from J, leaving 18 bases between them. This CDR3 is built from 16 residues. Per the germline V gene, CDR1 is GTSNPN and CDR2 is SVGIG (reference sequence). CDR3 bases: TGTGCCTGGAGAATACCAAGAGGCACGGAGAACACTGAAGCTTTCTTT. This encodes CAWRIPRGTENTEAFF.

The chain is built from TRBV7-2 and TRBJ2-3; D is possibly TRBD2 (6 bases). Per the germline V gene, CDR1 is SGHTA and CDR2 is FQGNSA. The CDR3 has 15 residues. Trimming stripped 7 bases from V and 2 bases from J, with 16 bases between. CDR3 region: CASTSTSQITDTQYF. The CDR3 nucleotides are TGTGCCAGCACCTCCACTAGCCAAATCACAGATACGCAGTATTTT.

CDR3 DNA sequence: TGTGCCAGCAGCATCCGGGTAACTCAAAATTCACCCCTCCACTTT. This sequence encodes CASSIRVTQNSPLHF. The chain uses TRBV28 and TRBJ1-6; D gene unclear. From germline, CDR1 is MDHEN and CDR2 SYDVKM. Trimming took 6 bases from V and 7 from J, leaving 16 bases between them. The CDR3 has 15 amino acids.

In its sample, this clone was seen a few times. V and J are TRBV7-9 and TRBJ2-1; D unclear. The V gene's germline CDR1 is SEHNR and CDR2 FQNEAQ (reference sequence). CDR3 size: 15 residues. V was shortened by 3 bases and J by 0 bases, with 9 bases between the two germline ends. The CDR3 coding sequence is TGTGCCAGCAGCTTTGTAGCTACCTCCTACAATGAGCAGTTCTTC. Translation: CASSFVATSYNEQFF.

The chain joins TRBV10-2 to TRBJ2-7; 11 bases are shared with TRBD2. V lost 5 bases to trimming and J lost 6 bases; unmatched junction nucleotides: 9. From germline, CDR1 is WSHSY and CDR2 SAAADI. CDR3 size: 15 residues. The CDR3 is CASSHTGLAETEQYF. The CDR3 nucleotides read TGCGCCAGCAGTCACACGGGACTAGCGGAGACCGAGCAGTACTTC.

The chain joins TRBV4-3 to TRBJ2-2; D ambiguous. CDR1 and CDR2 (germline): LGHNA, YSLEER. Trimming removed 4 bases at V and 0 bases at J, with 9 bases between. CDR3 length: 15 amino acids. The CDR3 loop is CASSRRSSNTGELFF. For the CDR3, the DNA is TGCGCCAGCAGCCGCAGGTCCTCGAACACCGGGGAGCTGTTTTTT.

V and J are TRBV5-1 and TRBJ2-5; 9 bases match TRBD2. CDR1 SGHRS and CDR2 YFSETQ come from the germline V gene. The CDR3 is 16 amino acids. J was trimmed by 2 bases and V by 4 bases; bases with no gene match: 9. CDR3 nucleotide sequence: TGCGCCAGCAGCCCCTGGCCAGCGGGAGGACAAGAGACCCAGTACTTC. Residues: CASSPWPAGGQETQYF.

The chain employs TRBV28 and TRBJ2-2, with 7 bases matching TRBD1. V dropped 3 bases and J dropped 2; count of bases not matched to a gene: 3. From germline, CDR1 is MDHEN and CDR2 SYDVKM. CDR3 length: 15 residues. Written as DNA, the CDR3 is TGTGCCAGCAGTTTGGGGACAGCAAACACCGGGGAGCTGTTTTTT. Its protein product is CASSLGTANTGELFF.

V and J are TRBV6-5 and TRBJ1-5, with a weak D call TRBD1 (5 bases). The CDR3 has 13 amino acids. Germline V gene lookup returns CDR1 MNHEY and CDR2 SVGAGI. Trimming shortened V by 6 bases and J by 0 bases, and 6 bases separated the two germline ends. In DNA, the CDR3 is TGTGCCAGCAGGCAGGGTAGCAATCAGCCCCAGCATTTT. Translated, it gives CASRQGSNQPQHF.

There are a few counts of this clone. The chain has TRBV10-3 and TRBJ1-5; D ambiguous. Germline V gene data show CDR1 as ENHRY and CDR2 as SYGVKD. The ends were cut back, 4 bases at V and 3 bases at J, with 13 bases in the middle. The CDR3 is 15 amino acids. CDR3 nucleotide sequence: TGTGCCATCAGTGTTGATCTGGGCCCCAATCAGCCCCAGCATTTT. Translating it yields CAISVDLGPNQPQHF.

This chain connects TRBV30 to TRBJ1-4; TRBD1 agrees at 8 bases. V dropped 4 bases and J dropped 8; count of bases not matched to a gene: 6. Germline lookup yields CDR1 GTSNPN and CDR2 SVGIG (reference sequence). This CDR3 has 13 residues. The CDR3 DNA reads TGTGCCTGGAATATGGACAGGGACGAAAAACTGTTTTTT. Protein product: CAWNMDRDEKLFF.

The genes are TRBV28 and TRBJ2-5, with 10 bases matching TRBD2. The CDR3 has 16 residues. Germline V gene sequence: CDR1 MDHEN, CDR2 SYDVKM. V was clipped by 2 bases and J by 5 bases; unmatched bases: 8. Written as DNA, the CDR3 is TGTGCCAGCAGTTTACCTAGCGGGGGCCACCGGGAGACCCAGTACTTC. Amino acid sequence: CASSLPSGGHRETQYF. Drawing the rest from reference TRBV28 and TRBJ2-5, the complete variable domain is DVKVTQSSRYLVKRTGEKVFLECVQDMDHENMFWYRQDPGLGLRLIYFSYDVKMKEKGDIPEGYSVSREKKERFSLILESASTNQTSMYLCASSLPSGGHRETQYFGPGTRLLVL.

The V gene is TRBV2, the J gene TRBJ2-1, with 8 bases aligning to TRBD2. The CDR3 is 16 amino acids. V was pared by 8 bases and J by 0 bases, with 9 bases of the junction left unmatched. Germline V gene sequence: CDR1 SNHLY, CDR2 FYNNEI. In DNA, the CDR3 is TGTGCCAGCCGCCTCCCGCGGGAGGTCTCCTACAATGAGCAGTTCTTC. Amino acids: CASRLPREVSYNEQFF.

V usage is TRBV7-2 and J usage is TRBJ1-1, with 10 positions matching TRBD1. The CDR3 loop spans 15 amino acids. J gave up 4 bases and V 4 bases, and 6 bases lay outside the gene matches. The germline V gene has CDR1 SGHTA and CDR2 FQGNSA. The DNA for the CDR3 is TGTGCCAGCAGCTGGACCGGACAGGGGGGCACTGAAGCTTTCTTT. Translating it yields CASSWTGQGGTEAFF.

A single count supports this clone. This chain links TRBV28 with TRBJ2-6; TRBD2 aligns across 8 bases. The V gene end was trimmed by 5 bases and the J gene end by 4 bases; junction bases not matched to a gene: 10. CDR3 length equals 17 residues. Germline V gives CDR1 MDHEN, CDR2 SYDVKM. The CDR3 DNA sequence: TGTGCCAGCAGTCTCCGGGCGGGGGGCAGAGGGGCCAACGTCCTGACTTTC. It is translated as CASSLRAGGRGANVLTF.

This chain links TRBV18 with TRBJ2-1; TRBD1 might be the D (6 bases). Deletions cut 8 bases from V and 4 bases from J, with 21 bases between. This CDR3 has 16 amino acids. Germline V CDR1 and CDR2: KGHSH, LQKENI. CDR3 in amino acids: CASPPEVSGAYNEQFF. The CDR3 DNA reads TGTGCCAGCCCGCCCGAGGTGTCAGGGGCATACAATGAGCAGTTCTTC.

This chain links TRBV30 with TRBJ1-5; D remains ambiguous. CDR3 length: 13 amino acids. Looked up from germline, CDR1 is GTSNPN and CDR2 is SVGIG (reference sequence). V shed 1 base and J shed 5 bases, with 9 bases lying between them. The CDR3 nucleotides read TGTGCCTGGAGTGGGGCCACTCATCAGCCCCAGCATTTT. Protein product: CAWSGATHQPQHF.

The rearrangement links TRBV18 to TRBJ2-7, with D possibly matching TRBD2 (5 bases). V lost 4 bases, J lost 6 bases, and 10 bases lay in between. The CDR3 loop spans 12 amino acids. Germline CDR1 is KGHSH and CDR2 is LQKENI. CDR3 nucleotide sequence: TGTGCCAGCTCACGAGGGTCCGCCGAGCAGTACTTC. It encodes CASSRGSAEQYF. Together with reference TRBV18 and TRBJ2-7, the CDR3 gives the full variable domain: NAGVMQNPRHLVRRRGQEARLRCSPMKGHSHVYWYRQLPEEGLKFMVYLQKENIIDESGMPKERFSAEFPKEGPSILRIQQVVRGDSAAYFCASSRGSAEQYFGPGTRLTVT.

The chain employs TRBV7-6 and TRBJ2-7; 8 bases are a match to TRBD1. CDR1 is SGHVS, CDR2 FNYEAQ, per germline. The CDR3 length is 15 residues. The V gene end was trimmed by 1 base and the J gene end by 2 bases; junction bases not matched to a gene: 4. Written as DNA, the CDR3 is TGTGCCAGCAGCTTAGGGGGGACAGGTACCTACGAGCAGTACTTC. As protein: CASSLGGTGTYEQYF.

The table lists this clone with a few counts. The chain links TRBV5-6 to TRBJ2-7; maybe TRBD1 (6 bases). The ends were cut back, 5 bases at V and 3 bases at J, with 21 bases in the middle. This CDR3 is built from 16 residues. CDR1 is SGHDT, CDR2 YYEEEE, per germline. CDR3 loop: CASRRMTGTINYEQYF. The CDR3 nucleotides read TGTGCCAGCAGACGCATGACCGGGACAATCAACTACGAGCAGTACTTC.